The source of this TCR beta chain is a study of patients and donors after allogeneic stem cell transplantation. TCRdb processed the RT-PCR reads anew with MiXCR; each CDR3 protein has one entry. The profile shows about 410,000 distinct CDR3 sequences, 16% of them singletons. Sequencing used blood, either unsorted or a sorted T cell fraction (not recorded which). This clonotype was obtained from a human donor who was either an allogeneic HSCT recipient or a stem cell or donor lymphocyte infusion donor (not recorded which). It is not recorded whose cells these are; they may come from a transplant donor.

The CDR3: CASSRPTTSGPRTETQYF. DNA for the CDR3: TGTGCCAGCAGCCGGCCTACGACTAGCGGGCCCAGGACAGAGACCCAGTACTTC. V is TRBV6-1 and J is TRBJ2-5; TRBD2 matches 10 bases. The CDR3 covers 18 residues. The V gene end was trimmed by 6 bases and the J gene end by 4 bases; junction bases not matched to a gene: 17. CDR1 MNHNS and CDR2 SASEGT come from the germline V gene.